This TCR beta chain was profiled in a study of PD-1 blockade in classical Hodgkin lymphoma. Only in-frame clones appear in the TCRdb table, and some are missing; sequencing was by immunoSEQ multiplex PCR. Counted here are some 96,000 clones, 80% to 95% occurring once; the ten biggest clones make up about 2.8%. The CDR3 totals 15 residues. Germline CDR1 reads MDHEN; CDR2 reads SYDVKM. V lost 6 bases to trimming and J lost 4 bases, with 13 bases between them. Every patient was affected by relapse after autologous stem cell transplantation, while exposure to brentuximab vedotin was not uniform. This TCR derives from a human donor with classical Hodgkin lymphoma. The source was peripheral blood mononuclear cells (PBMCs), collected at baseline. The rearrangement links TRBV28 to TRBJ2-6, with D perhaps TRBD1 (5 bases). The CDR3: CASSPQGGGANVLTF. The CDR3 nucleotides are TGTGCCAGCAGCCCCCAGGGTGGGGGGGCCAACGTCCTGACTTTC.